Described below is a single T cell receptor beta chain sequence and its context. Its specificity is unknown. The entry originates in a study of graft-versus-host responses after intestinal transplantation. Looking at the study overall: Recipients were all induced with anti-thymocyte globulin, then given tacrolimus and steroids for around three years.

This CDR3 has 12 residues. CDR1 is MNHEY, CDR2 SVGAGI, per germline. The V and J ends lost 5 bases and 11 bases respectively, with 15 bases between them. Profiled with immunoSEQ multiplex PCR; TCRdb holds only in-frame clones, not every one. The sample carries about 27,000 clones, about four fifths recorded once. The sequence came from a human donor who received an intestinal transplant. The chain is built from TRBV6-5 and TRBJ1-1; D not certain. Sequences were derived from unstimulated CD4+ T cells sorted from spleen or lymph node cells, sampled before intestinal transplant. The CDR3 protein is CASSEAYNPAFF. The DNA for the CDR3 is TGTGCCAGCAGTGAAGCTTATAATCCGGCTTTCTTT.